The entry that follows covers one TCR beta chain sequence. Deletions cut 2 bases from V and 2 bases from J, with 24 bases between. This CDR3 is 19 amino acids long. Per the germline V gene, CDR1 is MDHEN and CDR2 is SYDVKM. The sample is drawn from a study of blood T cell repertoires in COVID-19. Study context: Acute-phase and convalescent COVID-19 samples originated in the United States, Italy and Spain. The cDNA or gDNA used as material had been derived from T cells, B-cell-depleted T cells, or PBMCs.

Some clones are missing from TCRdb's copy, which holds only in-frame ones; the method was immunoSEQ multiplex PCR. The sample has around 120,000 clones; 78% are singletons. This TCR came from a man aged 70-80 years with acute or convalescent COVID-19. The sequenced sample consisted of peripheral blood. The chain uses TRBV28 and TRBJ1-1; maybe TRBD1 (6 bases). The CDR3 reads CASSLPYKTGGGANTEAFF. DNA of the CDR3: TGTGCCAGCAGTTTACCCTACAAGACAGGCGGGGGGGCAAACACTGAAGCTTTCTTT.